The rows below give T cell receptor beta chains drawn from one sample of a study of beta chain features in type 1 diabetes. Sequencing used immunoSEQ multiplex PCR; TCRdb keeps in-frame clones, though not all of them. The table lists 300,000 to 450,000 clones, 10% to 15% of them singletons, with over 0.008% in the top ten. Specimen: naive CD4+ T cells from blood. The receptor set was obtained from a woman in her late teens or twenties with type 1 diabetes. Each CDR3 is given with its conserved first and last residue. A D gene is named only where the DNA matches it firmly. Expanded clones are given a class, and other clones once, few, many or no size at all.

d_gene: TRBD1
j_gene: TRBJ1-6
abundance: -
v_gene: TRBV6-5
CDR3aa: CASRQGVNSPLHF
CDR3nt: TGTGCCAGCAGACAGGGGGTGAATTCACCCCTCCACTTT

d_gene: TRBD2
j_gene: TRBJ2-1
abundance: -
v_gene: TRBV6-4
CDR3aa: CASSDPGGSRYQDEQFF
CDR3nt: TGTGCCAGCAGTGACCCGGGAGGGTCTAGATATCAGGATGAGCAGTTCTTC

d_gene: TRBD2
j_gene: TRBJ2-7
abundance: -
v_gene: TRBV4-2
CDR3aa: CASSHFGGGDYEQYF
CDR3nt: TGTGCCAGCAGCCATTTCGGCGGGGGAGATTACGAGCAGTACTTC

d_gene: -
j_gene: TRBJ2-5
abundance: -
v_gene: TRBV19
CDR3aa: CASNTVPGARETQYF
CDR3nt: TGTGCCAGTAATACCGTGCCGGGAGCTCGGGAGACCCAGTACTTC

d_gene: TRBD2
j_gene: TRBJ2-7
abundance: few
v_gene: TRBV6-5
CDR3aa: CASSYPGGGSEQYF
CDR3nt: TGTGCCAGCAGTTACCCTGGGGGGGGGAGCGAGCAGTACTTC

d_gene: -
j_gene: TRBJ2-7
abundance: few
v_gene: TRBV7-9
CDR3aa: CASSLALNDYEQYF
CDR3nt: TGTGCCAGCAGCTTAGCCCTAAACGACTACGAGCAGTACTTC

d_gene: TRBD2
j_gene: TRBJ2-1
abundance: -
v_gene: TRBV2
CDR3aa: CASSHGLAVISYNEQFF
CDR3nt: TGTGCCAGCAGTCATGGACTAGCGGTGATCTCCTACAATGAGCAGTTCTTC

d_gene: TRBD2
j_gene: TRBJ2-1
abundance: -
v_gene: TRBV29-1
CDR3aa: CSVDWRLAGYNEQFF
CDR3nt: TGCAGCGTTGATTGGAGGCTAGCGGGATACAATGAGCAGTTCTTC

d_gene: -
j_gene: TRBJ2-1
abundance: few
v_gene: TRBV10-3
CDR3aa: CAAKEQGNIYEQFF
CDR3nt: TGTGCCGCCAAGGAACAGGGTAATATCTATGAGCAGTTCTTC

d_gene: TRBD2
j_gene: TRBJ2-5
abundance: -
v_gene: TRBV5-4
CDR3aa: CASMGGETQYF
CDR3nt: TGTGCCAGCATGGGAGGGGAGACCCAGTACTTC

d_gene: -
j_gene: TRBJ2-3
abundance: -
v_gene: TRBV2
CDR3aa: CASSGVDTQYF
CDR3nt: TGTGCCAGCAGTGGCGTGGATACGCAGTATTTT

d_gene: TRBD2
j_gene: TRBJ2-2
abundance: -
v_gene: TRBV9
CDR3aa: CASSVAGGRGNTGELFF
CDR3nt: TGTGCCAGCAGCGTAGCGGGGGGGCGTGGTAACACCGGGGAGCTGTTTTTT

d_gene: -
j_gene: TRBJ2-2
abundance: few
v_gene: TRBV20-1
CDR3aa: CSATNTGELFF
CDR3nt: TGCAGTGCTACTAACACCGGGGAGCTGTTTTTT

d_gene: TRBD2
j_gene: TRBJ2-7
abundance: -
v_gene: TRBV13
CDR3aa: CASSFILAGAYEQYF
CDR3nt: TGTGCCAGCAGCTTCATCCTAGCGGGGGCCTACGAGCAGTACTTC

d_gene: TRBD1
j_gene: TRBJ2-7
abundance: few
v_gene: TRBV9
CDR3aa: CASSAQGAREQYF
CDR3nt: TGTGCCAGCAGCGCGCAGGGGGCGCGAGAGCAGTACTTC

d_gene: -
j_gene: TRBJ1-5
abundance: few
v_gene: TRBV9
CDR3aa: CASSQGNGPQHF
CDR3nt: TGTGCCAGCTCCCAGGGCAATGGGCCCCAGCATTTT

d_gene: -
j_gene: TRBJ2-3
abundance: -
v_gene: TRBV7-8
CDR3aa: CASTPSRFLDTQYF
CDR3nt: TGTGCCAGCACCCCATCCCGGTTTTTGGATACGCAGTATTTT

d_gene: TRBD2
j_gene: TRBJ2-1
abundance: few
v_gene: TRBV18
CDR3aa: CASLGGASYNEQFF
CDR3nt: TGTGCCAGCCTCGGGGGGGCATCCTACAATGAGCAGTTCTTC

d_gene: -
j_gene: TRBJ2-7
abundance: -
v_gene: TRBV18
CDR3aa: CASSPTVYEQYF
CDR3nt: TGTGCCAGCTCACCGACAGTCTACGAGCAGTACTTC

d_gene: TRBD1
j_gene: TRBJ1-2
abundance: -
v_gene: TRBV9
CDR3aa: CASSVRDRGLDGYTF
CDR3nt: TGTGCCAGCAGCGTGCGGGACAGGGGGCTCGATGGCTACACCTTC

d_gene: -
j_gene: TRBJ1-5
abundance: few
v_gene: TRBV4-3
CDR3aa: CASSQDIGQPQHF
CDR3nt: TGCGCCAGCAGCCAAGATATCGGTCAGCCCCAGCATTTT

d_gene: -
j_gene: TRBJ2-5
abundance: -
v_gene: TRBV6-5
CDR3aa: CASSSLSGVRETQYF
CDR3nt: TGTGCCAGCAGTTCCCTTTCGGGAGTTCGAGAGACCCAGTACTTC

d_gene: TRBD1
j_gene: TRBJ2-7
abundance: few
v_gene: TRBV10-3
CDR3aa: CAISEFTGGYEQYF
CDR3nt: TGTGCCATCAGTGAGTTTACAGGGGGCTACGAGCAGTACTTC

d_gene: -
j_gene: TRBJ2-1
abundance: -
v_gene: TRBV4-3
CDR3aa: CASSQAGPLNEQFF
CDR3nt: TGCGCCAGCAGCCAAGCAGGCCCTTTGAATGAGCAGTTCTTC

d_gene: -
j_gene: TRBJ2-3
abundance: -
v_gene: TRBV30
CDR3aa: CAWSPGSRRTQYF
CDR3nt: TGTGCCTGGAGTCCCGGGAGCCGTAGGACGCAGTATTTT

d_gene: -
j_gene: TRBJ2-3
abundance: -
v_gene: TRBV2
CDR3aa: CASSEASRGADTQYF
CDR3nt: TGTGCCAGCAGTGAGGCGAGCAGGGGGGCAGATACGCAGTATTTT

d_gene: -
j_gene: TRBJ1-2
abundance: -
v_gene: TRBV29-1
CDR3aa: CSVEDPGVFYGYTF
CDR3nt: TGCAGCGTTGAAGATCCGGGGGTCTTCTATGGCTACACCTTC

d_gene: -
j_gene: TRBJ1-1
abundance: -
v_gene: TRBV7-3
CDR3aa: CASSAQGTEAFF
CDR3nt: TGTGCCAGCAGCGCGCAGGGAACTGAAGCTTTCTTT

d_gene: -
j_gene: TRBJ1-5
abundance: -
v_gene: TRBV23-1
CDR3aa: CASTPVSNQPQHF
CDR3nt: TGCGCCAGCACGCCGGTTAGCAATCAGCCCCAGCATTTT

d_gene: -
j_gene: TRBJ1-2
abundance: -
v_gene: TRBV11-2
CDR3aa: CASSPQDNYGYTF
CDR3nt: TGTGCCAGCAGTCCACAGGATAACTATGGCTACACCTTC

d_gene: -
j_gene: TRBJ2-1
abundance: -
v_gene: TRBV7-2
CDR3aa: CASSPRQGLSHEQFF
CDR3nt: TGTGCCAGCAGCCCCCGGCAGGGCCTCAGTCATGAGCAGTTCTTC

d_gene: TRBD2
j_gene: TRBJ2-7
abundance: -
v_gene: TRBV29-1
CDR3aa: CSVGPRAGVYEQYF
CDR3nt: TGCAGCGTTGGGCCCCGGGCGGGGGTCTACGAGCAGTACTTC

d_gene: -
j_gene: TRBJ2-5
abundance: few
v_gene: TRBV5-6
CDR3aa: CASNNMETQYF
CDR3nt: TGTGCCAGCAACAACATGGAGACCCAGTACTTC

d_gene: -
j_gene: TRBJ2-5
abundance: -
v_gene: TRBV7-9
CDR3aa: CASSQQGEEETQYF
CDR3nt: TGTGCCAGCAGCCAACAGGGAGAGGAAGAGACCCAGTACTTC

d_gene: TRBD1
j_gene: TRBJ1-1
abundance: -
v_gene: TRBV5-1
CDR3aa: CASSSSIQGAEAFF
CDR3nt: TGCGCCAGCAGCTCGTCAATACAGGGGGCAGAAGCTTTCTTT

d_gene: -
j_gene: TRBJ1-5
abundance: -
v_gene: TRBV4-3
CDR3aa: CASSQEVRDQPQHF
CDR3nt: TGCGCCAGCAGCCAAGAGGTGAGGGATCAGCCCCAGCATTTT

d_gene: -
j_gene: TRBJ1-5
abundance: few
v_gene: TRBV19
CDR3aa: CAGGKPQHF
CDR3nt: TGTGCCGGAGGAAAGCCCCAGCATTTT

d_gene: TRBD2
j_gene: TRBJ2-1
abundance: -
v_gene: TRBV5-4
CDR3aa: CASSLGLALWDEQFF
CDR3nt: TGTGCCAGCAGCTTGGGACTAGCGTTGTGGGATGAGCAGTTCTTC

d_gene: -
j_gene: TRBJ2-7
abundance: -
v_gene: TRBV18
CDR3aa: CASSLDTSYEQYF
CDR3nt: TGTGCCAGCTCCCTCGACACTTCCTACGAGCAGTACTTC

d_gene: TRBD1
j_gene: TRBJ2-7
abundance: few
v_gene: TRBV4-3
CDR3aa: CASSQAGGLSYEQYF
CDR3nt: TGCGCCAGCAGCCAAGCAGGGGGCCTTTCCTACGAGCAGTACTTC

d_gene: TRBD1
j_gene: TRBJ2-7
abundance: -
v_gene: TRBV30
CDR3aa: CAWSRDRGREQYF
CDR3nt: TGTGCCTGGAGTCGGGACAGGGGGCGAGAGCAGTACTTC

d_gene: -
j_gene: TRBJ2-5
abundance: few
v_gene: TRBV15
CDR3aa: CATSRDLLEETQYF
CDR3nt: TGTGCCACCAGCAGAGATCTACTGGAAGAGACCCAGTACTTC

d_gene: TRBD2
j_gene: TRBJ2-1
abundance: -
v_gene: TRBV30
CDR3aa: CAWSAPGLAGVVDNEQFF
CDR3nt: TGTGCCTGGAGTGCCCCGGGACTAGCGGGAGTAGTTGACAATGAGCAGTTCTTC

d_gene: -
j_gene: TRBJ2-3
abundance: few
v_gene: TRBV5-1
CDR3aa: CASSLALDSSTDTQYF
CDR3nt: TGCGCCAGCAGCTTGGCCTTGGACAGCTCCACAGATACGCAGTATTTT

d_gene: -
j_gene: TRBJ1-4
abundance: few
v_gene: TRBV25-1
CDR3aa: CASSVPGREKLFF
CDR3nt: TGTGCCAGCAGTGTACCAGGGAGGGAAAAACTGTTTTTT

d_gene: TRBD1
j_gene: TRBJ1-1
abundance: -
v_gene: TRBV19
CDR3aa: CASSIVGTGDTEAFF
CDR3nt: TGTGCCAGTAGTATAGTAGGGACAGGGGACACTGAAGCTTTCTTT

d_gene: -
j_gene: TRBJ2-2
abundance: few
v_gene: TRBV7-9
CDR3aa: CASSRSITGELFF
CDR3nt: TGTGCCAGCAGCCGAAGCATCACCGGGGAGCTGTTTTTT

d_gene: TRBD1
j_gene: TRBJ2-7
abundance: few
v_gene: TRBV28
CDR3aa: CASSSGTGWDEQYF
CDR3nt: TGTGCCAGCAGTTCCGGGACAGGGTGGGACGAGCAGTACTTC

d_gene: TRBD1
j_gene: TRBJ2-6
abundance: -
v_gene: TRBV7-2
CDR3aa: CASQQGAFSGANVLTF
CDR3nt: TGTGCCAGCCAACAGGGGGCTTTCTCTGGGGCCAACGTCCTGACTTTC

d_gene: -
j_gene: TRBJ2-1
abundance: -
v_gene: TRBV9
CDR3aa: CASSVGLRLTGNEQFF
CDR3nt: TGTGCCAGCAGCGTAGGGTTGAGACTAACCGGGAATGAGCAGTTCTTC

d_gene: TRBD2
j_gene: TRBJ2-3
abundance: few
v_gene: TRBV27
CDR3aa: CASRRIAGSTDTQYF
CDR3nt: TGTGCCAGCAGACGGATAGCGGGGAGCACAGATACGCAGTATTTT

d_gene: -
j_gene: TRBJ2-2
abundance: few
v_gene: TRBV7-2
CDR3aa: CASSSSLDTGELFF
CDR3nt: TGTGCCAGCAGCTCAAGTCTAGACACCGGGGAGCTGTTTTTT

d_gene: -
j_gene: TRBJ1-3
abundance: -
v_gene: TRBV6-5
CDR3aa: CASSSGVAIYF
CDR3nt: TGTGCCAGCAGCTCAGGGGTCGCCATATATTTT

d_gene: TRBD2
j_gene: TRBJ2-7
abundance: few
v_gene: TRBV5-5
CDR3aa: CASSRAGTSGTYEQYF
CDR3nt: TGTGCCAGCAGCCGAGCCGGGACTAGCGGAACCTACGAGCAGTACTTC

d_gene: -
j_gene: TRBJ2-7
abundance: few
v_gene: TRBV4-1
CDR3aa: CASSQEVSSPTYEQYF
CDR3nt: TGCGCCAGCAGCCAAGAAGTGTCTAGCCCTACCTACGAGCAGTACTTC

d_gene: TRBD1
j_gene: TRBJ2-1
abundance: -
v_gene: TRBV12-5
CDR3aa: CASGLGTGGLNEQFF
CDR3nt: TGTGCTAGTGGTTTGGGGACAGGGGGACTCAATGAGCAGTTCTTC

d_gene: -
j_gene: TRBJ1-5
abundance: -
v_gene: TRBV19
CDR3aa: CASSIEGDQPQHF
CDR3nt: TGTGCCAGTAGTATAGAGGGCGATCAGCCCCAGCATTTT

d_gene: TRBD1
j_gene: TRBJ2-7
abundance: -
v_gene: TRBV19
CDR3aa: CATRGGRNEQYF
CDR3nt: TGTGCCACACGAGGGGGCAGGAACGAGCAGTACTTC

d_gene: TRBD2
j_gene: TRBJ2-5
abundance: -
v_gene: TRBV7-2
CDR3aa: CASSQFSGSRETQYF
CDR3nt: TGTGCCAGCAGCCAATTTAGCGGGAGCCGAGAGACCCAGTACTTC

d_gene: -
j_gene: TRBJ1-1
abundance: -
v_gene: TRBV30
CDR3aa: CAGTRPQWVIVTEAFF
CDR3nt: TGTGCCGGGACACGACCACAGTGGGTGATAGTAACTGAAGCTTTCTTT